Listed below are T cell receptor beta chains from one sample, sequenced in a study of T cells in Graves' hyperthyroidism and ophthalmopathy. TCRdb re-derived calls from the multiplex PCR reads in MiXCR, one entry per CDR3 protein. The profile shows more than 40,000 distinct CDR3 sequences, around half of them singletons. Sequences were obtained from peripheral blood or thyroid tissue (not recorded which). The receptor source for this set is a woman aged 45-59 years with Graves' hyperthyroidism. Both conserved end residues are part of each CDR3. D genes are given only for firm matches. Expanded clones are given a class, and other clones once, few, many or no size at all.

j_gene | abundance | d_gene | len | v_gene | CDR3aa | CDR3nt
TRBJ2-1 | once | TRBD2 | 15 | TRBV19 | CASSMSGGIHNEQFF | TGTGCCAGTAGTATGTCGGGGGGGATTCACAATGAGCAGTTCTTC
TRBJ2-7 | many | . | 14 | TRBV5-8 | CASSPNGGFYEQYF | TGTGCCAGCAGCCCAAACGGCGGATTTTACGAGCAGTACTTC
TRBJ1-2 | . | . | 15 | TRBV15 | CATSSLAGTNYGYTF | TGTGCCACCAGCAGCTTAGCCGGGACCAACTATGGCTACACCTTC
TRBJ2-7 | . | TRBD2 | 16 | TRBV27 | CASSFLAGGGSYEQYF | TGTGCCAGCAGTTTCCTGGCGGGAGGGGGATCCTACGAGCAGTACTTC
TRBJ2-5 | medium-sized | . | 12 | TRBV7-2 | CASSFGEETQYF | TGTGCCAGCAGCTTCGGGGAGGAGACCCAGTACTTC
TRBJ1-2 | . | . | 18 | TRBV19 | CASSASSTPGLGPYGYTF | TGTGCCAGTAGTGCCAGCAGTACCCCGGGCTTAGGGCCATATGGCTACACCTTC
TRBJ2-5 | . | . | 20 | TRBV7-2 | CASSLGTGSGYTFGSGTQYF | .
TRBJ2-3 | many | TRBD2 | 14 | TRBV2 | CARRLAGVTDTQYF | TGTGCCAGGAGACTAGCGGGAGTTACAGATACGCAGTATTTT
TRBJ2-7 | once | . | 12 | TRBV29-1 | CSVEDGGYEQYF | TGCAGCGTTGAAGACGGAGGCTACGAGCAGTACTTC
TRBJ1-2 | many | . | 13 | TRBV20-1 | CSAGSGENYGYTF | TGCAGTGCCGGAAGCGGGGAGAACTATGGCTACACCTTC
TRBJ2-5 | . | . | 22 | TRBV29-1 | CSVEGQVYGYTFGSGTGETQYF | .
TRBJ2-7 | many | . | 12 | TRBV10-3 | CAITPGSNEQYF | TGTGCCATCACGCCGGGGAGTAACGAGCAGTACTTC
TRBJ2-3 | many | TRBD2 | 16 | TRBV20-1 | CSARDLREGPTDTQYF | TGCAGTGCTAGAGATCTGCGGGAGGGCCCCACAGATACGCAGTATTTT
TRBJ1-4 | many | . | 13 | TRBV7-2 | CASSLSTAEKLFF | TGTGCCAGCAGCTTGAGTACGGCTGAAAAACTGTTTTTT
TRBJ1-1 | many | TRBD1 | 17 | TRBV4-2 | CASSQDMRQGSNTEAFF | TGTGCCAGCAGCCAAGACATGCGACAGGGATCGAACACTGAAGCTTTCTTT
TRBJ1-6 | many | . | 13 | TRBV5-6 | CASSLGYNSPLHF | TGTGCCAGCAGCTTGGGGTATAATTCACCCCTCCACTTT
TRBJ1-3 | . | . | 16 | TRBV24-1 | CATSDLWRAYGYTIYF | TGTGCCACCAGTGATTTGTGGAGGGCCTATGGCTACACCATATATTTT
TRBJ2-7 | many | TRBD2 | 19 | TRBV2 | CASSEWGLAGAGRSYEQYF | TGTGCCAGCAGTGAATGGGGACTAGCGGGAGCAGGCCGATCCTACGAGCAGTACTTC
TRBJ1-5 | many | . | 13 | TRBV20-1 | CSASHGSDQPQHF | TGCAGTGCTAGTCATGGATCGGATCAGCCCCAGCATTTT
TRBJ1-2 | many | . | 12 | TRBV30 | CAWSRLAGGYTF | TGTGCCTGGAGTCGGCTGGCTGGGGGCTACACCTTC
TRBJ2-7 | few | TRBD2 | 18 | TRBV20-1 | CSAIAGTSGRARSYEQYF | TGCAGTGCTATTGCCGGGACTAGCGGGAGGGCCCGCTCCTACGAGCAGTACTTC
TRBJ1-5 | many | TRBD1 | 17 | TRBV19 | CASSMPPGGAGNQPQHF | TGTGCCAGTAGTATGCCCCCAGGGGGCGCAGGCAATCAGCCCCAGCATTTT
TRBJ1-5 | many | . | 16 | TRBV19 | CASSIPGRGLSQPQHF | TGTGCCAGTAGTATCCCCGGGAGGGGATTGAGCCAGCCCCAGCATTTT
TRBJ2-1 | . | . | 13 | TRBV29-1 | CSVRGSSYNEQFF | TGCAGCGTTCGAGGTAGCTCCTACAATGAGCAGTTCTTC
TRBJ1-2 | . | TRBD1 | 15 | TRBV10-3 | CAISAQGTGGYGYTF | TGTGCCATCAGTGCGCAGGGTACAGGGGGCTATGGCTACACCTTC
TRBJ2-7 | . | . | 15 | TRBV7-2 | CASSLAYRGTYEQYF | TGTGCCAGCAGCTTAGCGTACCGCGGGACCTACGAGCAGTACTTC
TRBJ2-2 | many | . | 14 | TRBV20-1 | CSARRQEHTGELFF | TGCAGTGCTAGGCGTCAGGAGCACACCGGGGAGCTGTTTTTT
TRBJ2-5 | once | TRBD2 | 14 | TRBV12-3/TRBV12-4 | CASSLVLAVKTQYF | TGTGCCAGCAGCTTGGTACTAGCGGTGAAGACCCAGTACTTC
TRBJ1-6 | . | TRBD1 | 13 | TRBV10-2 | CASTRDRGSPLHF | TGCGCCAGCACCCGGGACAGAGGTTCACCCCTCCACTTT
TRBJ2-7 | many | . | 14 | TRBV28 | CASSLGRRGDEQYF | TGTGCCAGCAGTTTAGGGAGAAGGGGGGACGAGCAGTACTTC
TRBJ2-7 | few | . | 10 | TRBV29-1 | CSATGPEQYF | TGCAGCGCAACCGGGCCCGAGCAGTACTTC
TRBJ2-6 | . | TRBD1 | 18 | TRBV2 | CASSQPGQGRSGANALTF | TGTGCCAGCAGTCAGCCGGGACAGGGGCGCTCTGGGGCCAACGCCCTGACTTTC
TRBJ2-2 | . | TRBD1 | 15 | TRBV7-2 | CASSRGTGSSGELFF | TGCGCCAGCAGCCGCGGGACAGGTAGTTCGGGGGAGCTGTTTTTT
TRBJ1-1 | . | . | 12 | TRBV7-2 | CASSLNGVEAFF | TGTGCCAGCAGCTTAAACGGAGTTGAAGCCTTCTTT
TRBJ2-5 | many | TRBD1 | 15 | TRBV5-5 | CASSIGTGQGGTQYF | TGTGCCAGCAGCATAGGGACAGGGCAGGGGGGGACCCAGTACTTC
TRBJ2-5 | medium-sized | TRBD2 | 18 | TRBV28 | CAGSSTQKTSDPQETQYF | TGTGCCGGCAGTTCTACTCAAAAGACTAGCGACCCCCAAGAGACCCAGTACTTC
TRBJ1-4 | . | TRBD1 | 12 | TRBV10-3 | CAISEQGAKLFF | TGTGCCATCAGCGAACAGGGGGCGAAACTGTTTTTT